This is a list of T cell receptor beta chains from one sample in a study of T cell responses to AZD1222 COVID-19 vaccine. Generated by immunoSEQ multiplex PCR, the TCRdb table keeps only in-frame clones and is missing some. The repertoire holds 120,000 to 150,000 clones, with roughly nine tenths as singletons. Here the sequenced sample was peripheral blood, taken on day 0 of AZD1222 vaccination. These receptors all come from an adult in good health. Both conserved end residues are part of each CDR3. Fields, in order: clone size, V gene, D gene, J gene, CDR3 protein, CDR3 DNA. A D gene is named only where the DNA matches it firmly. The listing skips clone size in some rows; elsewhere it reads once, few, many or a size class.

-,TRBV2,-,TRBJ2-7,CASSGREGTGYEQYF,TGTGCCAGCAGTGGCCGAGAGGGGACGGGCTACGAGCAGTACTTC
-,TRBV30,-,TRBJ2-5,CAWSSGIQETQYF,TGTGCCTGGAGTTCCGGGATCCAAGAGACCCAGTACTTC
few,TRBV4-2,-,TRBJ1-1,CASSQEGGIPNTEAFF,TGTGCCAGCAGCCAAGAAGGTGGCATTCCGAACACTGAAGCTTTCTTT
-,TRBV7-9,TRBD2,TRBJ2-7,CASSFGLAGVSPSSYEQYF,TGTGCCAGCAGCTTCGGACTAGCGGGAGTGTCCCCCTCCTCCTACGAGCAGTACTTC
once,TRBV7-9,-,TRBJ2-1,CASSRGGSYNEQFF,TGTGCCAGCAGCCGAGGGGGGTCCTACAATGAGCAGTTCTTC
-,TRBV6-4,TRBD2,TRBJ2-1,CASSEASGGAHDEQFF,TGTGCCAGCAGTGAGGCTAGCGGGGGGGCCCACGATGAGCAGTTCTTC
-,TRBV27,-,TRBJ1-6,CASSPAANSPLHF,TGTGCCAGCAGTCCCGCCGCGAATTCACCCCTCCACTTT
-,TRBV19,TRBD1,TRBJ1-2,CASSDRTGTYGYTF,TGTGCCAGTAGTGACCGGACAGGGACCTATGGCTACACCTTC
-,TRBV5-1,TRBD1,TRBJ1-4,CASSLEGQGLLFF,TGCGCCAGCAGCCTAGAGGGACAGGGATTGCTGTTTTTT
-,TRBV6-2/TRBV6-3,TRBD2,TRBJ2-1,CASSPGTINEQFF,TGTGCCAGCAGCCCAGGGACTATCAATGAGCAGTTCTTC
-,TRBV10-3,TRBD1,TRBJ1-1,CAITRTGGNTEAFF,TGTGCCATCACCAGGACAGGTGGGAACACTGAAGCTTTCTTT
-,TRBV14,TRBD1,TRBJ1-1,CASSQEGQAIGVNTEAFF,TGTGCCAGCAGCCAAGAGGGACAGGCCATTGGAGTGAACACTGAAGCTTTCTTT
-,TRBV27,-,TRBJ1-4,CASSFPNRTDNEKLFF,TGTGCCAGCAGCTTCCCCAACAGGACCGATAATGAAAAACTGTTTTTT